This T cell receptor (beta chain) was captured in a study of T cell responses to AZD1222 COVID-19 vaccine. About the research overall: Recipients boosted at about 4 weeks or about 12 weeks are pooled. Study observations and caveats: Seropositivity was recorded at baseline in only a handful of AZD1222 recipients. As reported, nearly half of all spike-specific TCRs target variant regions that are unmutated. Donors were largely white British and mainly female; clonal diversity was possibly underestimated.

TCRdb keeps only in-frame clones here, not all; method: immunoSEQ multiplex PCR. The sample gives approximately 110,000 clones, roughly 86% of which show up once; roughly 4.1% is in the top ten. On this clone: The target antigen is unknown.

The germline V and J ends were trimmed by 1 base and 2 bases, with 8 bases remaining between them. Germline CDR1 SGHTA, CDR2 FQGNSA. This CDR3 region has 14 residues. Material: peripheral blood, obtained on day 0 of AZD1222 vaccination. The TCR comes from an adult in good health. This sequence joins TRBV7-2 and TRBJ2-5; D perhaps matches TRBD1 (5 bases). CDR3: CASSLGSGQETQYF. As DNA, the CDR3 is TGTGCCAGCAGCTTAGGTTCAGGGCAAGAGACCCAGTACTTC.